The clone carrying this T cell receptor beta chain was seen a few times. Antigen unknown. On the basis of clinical symptoms, serum thyroxine and TRAb, thyroid ultrasound and orbital computed tomography, diagnoses were made. This sample is drawn from a study of T cells in Graves' hyperthyroidism and ophthalmopathy. RNA transcripts provided the source from which TCR beta CDR3 regions were amplified. Carried out on the TCR CDR3, a first-round RT-PCR used the HTBI primer set. MiXCR, applied by TCRdb to the multiplex PCR reads, yields one record per CDR3 protein. This sample carries about 600,000 distinct CDR3 sequences, 16% of them seen once, and the ten largest clones take roughly 3.4%. Overall study findings and caveats: Also found in blood were most expanded thyroid clonotypes above 0.001.

This sequence originates from a woman between 40 and 50 years old with Graves' ophthalmopathy. The sequencing sample was made of blood.

CDR3 loop: CASSFRNYNSPLHF. The CDR3 DNA is TGTGCCAGCAGCTTCAGAAACTATAATTCACCCCTCCACTTT. This chain joins TRBV7-2 and TRBJ1-6, with unresolved D. This CDR3 has 14 residues. Deletions cut 3 bases from V and 3 bases from J, with 6 bases between. The V gene's germline CDR1 is SGHTA and CDR2 FQGNSA.